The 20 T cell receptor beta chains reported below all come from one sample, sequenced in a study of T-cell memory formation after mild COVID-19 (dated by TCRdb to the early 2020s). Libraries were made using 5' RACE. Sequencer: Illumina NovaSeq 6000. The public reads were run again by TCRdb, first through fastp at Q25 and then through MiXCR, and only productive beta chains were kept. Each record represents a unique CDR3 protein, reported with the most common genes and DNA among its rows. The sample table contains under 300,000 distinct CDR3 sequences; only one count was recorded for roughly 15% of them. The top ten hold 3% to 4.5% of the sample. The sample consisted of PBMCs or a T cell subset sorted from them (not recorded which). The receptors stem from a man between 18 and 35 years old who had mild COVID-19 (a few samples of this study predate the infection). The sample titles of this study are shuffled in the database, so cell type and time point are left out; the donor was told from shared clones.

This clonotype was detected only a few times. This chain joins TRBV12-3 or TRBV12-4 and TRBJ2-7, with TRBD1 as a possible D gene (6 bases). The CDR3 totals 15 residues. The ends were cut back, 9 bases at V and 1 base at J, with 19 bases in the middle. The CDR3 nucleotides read TGTGCCAGTTCCTCCGGGACATCTAAATCCTACGAGCAGTACTTC. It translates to CASSSGTSKSYEQYF.

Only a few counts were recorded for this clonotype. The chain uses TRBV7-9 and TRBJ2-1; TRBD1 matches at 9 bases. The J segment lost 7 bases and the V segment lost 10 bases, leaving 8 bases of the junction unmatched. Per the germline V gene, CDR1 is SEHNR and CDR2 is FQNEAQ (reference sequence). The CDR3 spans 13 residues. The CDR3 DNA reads TGTGCCACCTCGGACAGGGGTGTGAATGAGCAGTTCTTC. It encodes CATSDRGVNEQFF. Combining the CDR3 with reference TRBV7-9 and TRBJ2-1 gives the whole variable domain DTGVSQNPRHKITKRGQNVTFRCDPISEHNRLYWYRQTLGQGPEFLTYFQNEAQLEKSRLLSDRFSAERPKGSFSTLEIQRTEQGDSAMYLCATSDRGVNEQFFGPGTRLTVL.

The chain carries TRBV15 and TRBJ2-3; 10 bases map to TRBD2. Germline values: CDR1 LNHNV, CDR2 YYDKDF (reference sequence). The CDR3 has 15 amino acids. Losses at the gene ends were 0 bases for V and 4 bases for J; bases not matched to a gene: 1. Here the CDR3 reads CATSRDLAGADTQYF. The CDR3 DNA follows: TGTGCCACCAGCAGAGATCTAGCGGGGGCAGATACGCAGTATTTT. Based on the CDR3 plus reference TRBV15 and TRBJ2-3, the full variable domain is DAMVIQNPRYQVTQFGKPVTLSCSQTLNHNVMYWYQQKSSQAPKLLFHYYDKDFNNEADTPDNFQSRRPNTSFCFLDIRSPGLGDTAMYLCATSRDLAGADTQYFGPGTRLTVL.

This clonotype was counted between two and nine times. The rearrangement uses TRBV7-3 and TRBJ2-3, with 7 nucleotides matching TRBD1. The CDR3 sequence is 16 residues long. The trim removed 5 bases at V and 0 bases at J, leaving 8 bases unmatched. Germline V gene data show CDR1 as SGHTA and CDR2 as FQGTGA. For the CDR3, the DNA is TGTGCCAGCAGCCACTTCGGACAGGCTAGCACAGATACGCAGTATTTT. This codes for CASSHFGQASTDTQYF. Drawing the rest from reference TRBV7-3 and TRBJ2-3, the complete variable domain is GAGVSQTPSNKVTEKGKYVELRCDPISGHTALYWYRQSLGQGPEFLIYFQGTGAADDSGLPNDRFFAVRPEGSVSTLKIQRTERGDSAVYLCASSHFGQASTDTQYFGPGTRLTVL.

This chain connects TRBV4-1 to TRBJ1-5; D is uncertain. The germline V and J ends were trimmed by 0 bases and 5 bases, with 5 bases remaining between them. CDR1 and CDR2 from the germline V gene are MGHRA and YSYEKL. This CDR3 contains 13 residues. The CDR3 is CASSQDPHQPQHF. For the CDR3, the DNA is TGCGCCAGCAGCCAAGACCCGCATCAGCCCCAGCATTTT.

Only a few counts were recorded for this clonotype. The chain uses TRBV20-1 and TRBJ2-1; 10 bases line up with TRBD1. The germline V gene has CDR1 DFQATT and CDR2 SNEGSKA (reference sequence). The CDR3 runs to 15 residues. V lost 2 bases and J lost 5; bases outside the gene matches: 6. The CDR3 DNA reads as TGCAGTGCTAGAATGGGGACAGGGGTCAACAATGAGCAGTTCTTC. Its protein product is CSARMGTGVNNEQFF.

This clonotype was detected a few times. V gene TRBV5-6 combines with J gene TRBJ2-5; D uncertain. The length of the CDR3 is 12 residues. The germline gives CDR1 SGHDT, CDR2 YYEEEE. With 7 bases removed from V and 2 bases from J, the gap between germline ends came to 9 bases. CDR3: CASGQIQETQYF. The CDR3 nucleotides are TGTGCCAGCGGTCAGATACAAGAGACCCAGTACTTC.

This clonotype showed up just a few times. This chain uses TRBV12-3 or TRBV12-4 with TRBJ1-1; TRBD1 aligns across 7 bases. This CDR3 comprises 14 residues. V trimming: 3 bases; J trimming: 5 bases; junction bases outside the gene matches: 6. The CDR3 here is CASSFLEGATEAFF. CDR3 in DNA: TGTGCCAGCAGTTTTCTGGAGGGGGCTACTGAAGCTTTCTTT.

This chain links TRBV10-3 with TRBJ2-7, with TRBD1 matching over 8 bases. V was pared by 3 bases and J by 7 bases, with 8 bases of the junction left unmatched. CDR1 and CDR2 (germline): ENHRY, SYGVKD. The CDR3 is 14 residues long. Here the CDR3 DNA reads TGTGCCATCAGTGAATCACAGGGGGTTATGGAGCAGTACTTC. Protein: CAISESQGVMEQYF.

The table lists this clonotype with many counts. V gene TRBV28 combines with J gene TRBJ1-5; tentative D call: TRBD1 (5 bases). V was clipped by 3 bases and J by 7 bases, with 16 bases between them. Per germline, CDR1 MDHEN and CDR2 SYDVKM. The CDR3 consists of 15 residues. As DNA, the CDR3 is TGTGCCAGCAGTTTGCCCGGGGGTTTCGTCCAGCCCCAGCATTTT. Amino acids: CASSLPGGFVQPQHF. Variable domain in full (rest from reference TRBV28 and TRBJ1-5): DVKVTQSSRYLVKRTGEKVFLECVQDMDHENMFWYRQDPGLGLRLIYFSYDVKMKEKGDIPEGYSVSREKKERFSLILESASTNQTSMYLCASSLPGGFVQPQHFGDGTRLSIL.

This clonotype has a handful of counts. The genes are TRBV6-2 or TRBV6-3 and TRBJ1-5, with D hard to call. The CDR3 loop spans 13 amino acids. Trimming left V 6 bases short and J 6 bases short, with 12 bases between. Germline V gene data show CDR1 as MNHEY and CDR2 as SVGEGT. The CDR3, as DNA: TGTGCCAGCAGGACCGATTCGTTTCAGCCCCAGCATTTT. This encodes CASRTDSFQPQHF.

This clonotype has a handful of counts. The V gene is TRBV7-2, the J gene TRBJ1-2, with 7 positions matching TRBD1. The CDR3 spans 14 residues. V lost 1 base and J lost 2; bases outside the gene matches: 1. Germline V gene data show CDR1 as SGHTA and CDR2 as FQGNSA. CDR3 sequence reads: CASSLEGQNYGYTF. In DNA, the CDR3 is TGTGCCAGCAGCTTAGAGGGACAGAACTATGGCTACACCTTC. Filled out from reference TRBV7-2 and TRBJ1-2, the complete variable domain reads GAGVSQSPSNKVTEKGKDVELRCDPISGHTALYWYRQSLGQGLEFLIYFQGNSAPDKSGLPSDRFSAERTGGSVSTLTIQRTQQEDSAVYLCASSLEGQNYGYTFGSGTRLTVV.

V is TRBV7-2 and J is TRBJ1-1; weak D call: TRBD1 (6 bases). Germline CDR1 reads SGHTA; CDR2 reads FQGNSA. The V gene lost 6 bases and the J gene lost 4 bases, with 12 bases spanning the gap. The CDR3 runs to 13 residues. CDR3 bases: TGTGCCAGCAGTAAACAGGGTAGCACTGAAGCTTTCTTT. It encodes CASSKQGSTEAFF.

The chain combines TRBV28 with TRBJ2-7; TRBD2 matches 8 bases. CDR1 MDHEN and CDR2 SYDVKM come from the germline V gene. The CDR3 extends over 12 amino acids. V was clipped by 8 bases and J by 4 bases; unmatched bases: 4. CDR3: CASGRGAYEQYV. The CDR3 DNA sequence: TGTGCCAGCGGGCGGGGGGCATACGAGCAGTACGTC.

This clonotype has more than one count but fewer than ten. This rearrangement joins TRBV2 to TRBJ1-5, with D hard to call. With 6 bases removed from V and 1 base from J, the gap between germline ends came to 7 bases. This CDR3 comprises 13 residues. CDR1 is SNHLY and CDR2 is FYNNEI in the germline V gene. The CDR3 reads CASRADSNQPQHF. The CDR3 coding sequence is TGTGCCAGCAGGGCCGACAGCAATCAGCCCCAGCATTTT.

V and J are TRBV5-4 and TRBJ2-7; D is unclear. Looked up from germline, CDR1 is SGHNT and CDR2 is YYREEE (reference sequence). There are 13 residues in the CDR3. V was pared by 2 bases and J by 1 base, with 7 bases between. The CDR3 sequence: CASSFPESYEQYF. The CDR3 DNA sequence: TGTGCCAGCAGCTTCCCAGAGTCCTACGAGCAGTACTTC.

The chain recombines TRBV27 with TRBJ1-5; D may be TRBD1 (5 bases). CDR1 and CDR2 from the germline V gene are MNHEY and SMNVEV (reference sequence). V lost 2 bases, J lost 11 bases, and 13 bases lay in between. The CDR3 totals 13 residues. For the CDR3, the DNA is TGTGCCAGCAGTTTAGAGGGGTCGGGGGCCCAGCATTTT. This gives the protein CASSLEGSGAQHF.

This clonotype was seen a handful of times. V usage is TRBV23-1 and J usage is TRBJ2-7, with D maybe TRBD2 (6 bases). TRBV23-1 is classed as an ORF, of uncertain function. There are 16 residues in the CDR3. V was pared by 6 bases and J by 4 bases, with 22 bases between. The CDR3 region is CASRAVFAGRSYEQYV. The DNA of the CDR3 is TGCGCCAGCAGAGCCGTGTTCGCGGGACGGAGTTACGAGCAGTACGTC.

The CDR3 loop reads CASRSDGSETQYF. CDR3 DNA sequence: TGTGCCAGCAGGTCTGACGGTTCTGAGACGCAGTATTTT. The V gene is TRBV7-9, the J gene TRBJ2-3; no firm D call. V lost 6 bases and J lost 9, with 16 bases in between. Per the germline V gene, CDR1 is SEHNR and CDR2 is FQNEAQ (reference sequence). This CDR3 has 13 amino acids.

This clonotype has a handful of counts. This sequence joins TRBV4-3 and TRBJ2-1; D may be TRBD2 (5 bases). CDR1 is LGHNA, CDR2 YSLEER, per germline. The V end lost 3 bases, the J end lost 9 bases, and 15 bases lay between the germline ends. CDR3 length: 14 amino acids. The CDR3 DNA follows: TGCGCCAGCAGCCAGGCGGCCGCGCGGGCTGAGCAGTTCTTC. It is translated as CASSQAAARAEQFF.